A selection of T cell receptor beta chains follows, all from one sample in a study of control samples from healthy donors and cancer patients. Profiling relied on immunoSEQ multiplex PCR, and the TCRdb table lists in-frame clones only, not all of them. The sample holds some 140,000 clones; 80% to 95% are singletons and the top ten take around 11%. Sample: blood. These receptors were obtained from a man aged 25-40 years in good health. Both conserved end residues are part of each CDR3. The D gene is left open where the match is weak. Size values are once, few and many counts, or a class for expanded clones, and some rows have none.

J,D,V,size,DNA,CDR3
TRBJ2-7,TRBD2,TRBV11-2,-,TGTGCCAGCAGCTTAGATCTTCTAGCGGGATACGAGCAGTACTTC,CASSLDLLAGYEQYF
TRBJ1-2,-,TRBV28,once,TGTGCCAGCAGTTTATGGGCCGAGGCGCCTAACTATGGCTACACCTTC,CASSLWAEAPNYGYTF
TRBJ2-5,-,TRBV15,once,TGTGCCACCAGCAGAGAGTTAATAGAGGGGGAGACCCAGTACTTC,CATSRELIEGETQYF
TRBJ2-7,-,TRBV10-2,-,TGCGCCAGCAGTGAGTCGACGGGAGTGGTCGAGCAGTACTTC,CASSESTGVVEQYF
TRBJ2-7,-,TRBV7-9,-,TGTGCCAGCAGCCGAGGGGTGGGAGCTTACGAGCAGTACTTC,CASSRGVGAYEQYF
TRBJ2-2,-,TRBV27,-,TGTGCCAGCAGTTTTCTCCCGGGGGCCGGCGGGGAGCTGTTTTTT,CASSFLPGAGGELFF
TRBJ2-7,TRBD1,TRBV27,-,TGTGCCAGCAGTTACAGGGGCACCTACGAGCAGTACTTC,CASSYRGTYEQYF
TRBJ2-3,-,TRBV11-2,-,TGTGCCAGCACCCCTCGAGTAGATACGCAGTATTTT,CASTPRVDTQYF
TRBJ1-1,-,TRBV14,-,TGTGCCAGCAGCCAAGTTACAGGGAACACTGAAGCTTTCTTT,CASSQVTGNTEAFF
TRBJ2-7,-,TRBV7-2,-,TGTGCCAGCAGCTTATCCGGTTACGAGCAGTACTTC,CASSLSGYEQYF
TRBJ2-7,-,TRBV4-3,many,TGCGCCAGCAGCCAAGCTGTGGCGGCTAGCGCTTACTACGAGCAGTACTTC,CASSQAVAASAYYEQYF
TRBJ1-2,TRBD1,TRBV29-1,-,TGCAGCGCGGTGACAGGGATTTATGGCTACACCTTC,CSAVTGIYGYTF
TRBJ1-6,TRBD1,TRBV29-1,-,TGCAGCGTAGGGACAGACAGGCCGGGTTCACCCCTCCACTTT,CSVGTDRPGSPLHF
TRBJ1-5,-,TRBV12-5,-,TGTGCTAGTGGGAAGGGGGATCAGCCCCAGCATTTT,CASGKGDQPQHF
TRBJ2-7,-,TRBV11-3,-,TGTGCCAGCAGCTTACCGACAAACTACGAGCAGTACTTC,CASSLPTNYEQYF
TRBJ2-7,TRBD1,TRBV30,-,TGTGCCTGGGGAGTGACAGGGGGCTTCTACGAGCAGTACTTC,CAWGVTGGFYEQYF
TRBJ1-4,-,TRBV21-1,-,TGTGCCAGCAGCAAAGCTGGGGAAACAGGGAAGCTTGGGACTAATGAAAAACTGTTTTTT,CASSKAGETGKLGTNEKLFF
TRBJ2-1,TRBD2,TRBV6-4,-,TGTGCCAGCAGTAACAGCGGGAGTGGTCACAATGAGCAGTTCTTC,CASSNSGSGHNEQFF
TRBJ1-2,TRBD1,TRBV11-2,-,TGTGCCAGCAGCGCGAGGACAGGGGCCCACTATGGCTACACCTTC,CASSARTGAHYGYTF
TRBJ1-3,TRBD1,TRBV2,few,TGTGCCATCTCCTTGTTGGACAGGGGTAGTGGAAACACCATATATTTT,CAISLLDRGSGNTIYF
TRBJ2-5,-,TRBV18,-,TGTGCCAGTTCCCTCGGGATGGGAGAGACCCAGTACTTC,CASSLGMGETQYF
TRBJ2-3,TRBD2,TRBV6-5,-,TGTGCCAGCAGTTTAAGACTAGCCTCCACAGATACGCAGTATTTT,CASSLRLASTDTQYF
TRBJ2-5,-,TRBV21-1,-,TGTGCCAGCAGCAAAGATCAGTTCGCGCGGGAGGGCCTAAAGACCCAGTACTTC,CASSKDQFAREGLKTQYF
TRBJ1-6,-,TRBV28,-,TGTGCCAGCAGTTCCAACATGGGACAAGAAAGCATTAAAAAGATTAGCTCCTATAATTCACCCCTCCACTTT,CASSSNMGQESIKKISSYNSPLHF
TRBJ2-1,-,TRBV15,-,TGTGCCACCAGCAGAGATTGGTCGACTTCGGCTGAGCAGTTCTTC,CATSRDWSTSAEQFF
TRBJ1-2,TRBD1,TRBV5-4,-,TGTGCCAGCAGCTTGGAGGGGGCGGGCTATGGCTACACCTTC,CASSLEGAGYGYTF
TRBJ2-7,TRBD1,TRBV28,-,TGTGCCAGCAGCCCCGGGACAGGAGCCTACGAGCAGTACTTC,CASSPGTGAYEQYF
TRBJ2-5,-,TRBV7-2,-,TGTGCCAGCAGCTACCCCCAGGACAGTGAGACCCAGTACTTC,CASSYPQDSETQYF
TRBJ1-5,-,TRBV19,-,TGTGCCAGTAGTCCAATGACAGGTTATCAGCCCCAGCATTTT,CASSPMTGYQPQHF
TRBJ1-4,TRBD1,TRBV19,-,TGTGCCAGTAGTATATTGGGGACAGTAAATGAAAAACTGTTTTTT,CASSILGTVNEKLFF
TRBJ2-3,-,TRBV28,-,TGTGCCAGCAGTTCCCCGATAGGGGATACGCAGTATTTT,CASSSPIGDTQYF
TRBJ2-7,TRBD1,TRBV28,once,TGTGCCAGCAGTGTTCGGACAGGTTCCTACGAGCAGTACTTC,CASSVRTGSYEQYF
TRBJ2-7,TRBD2,TRBV5-4,-,TGTGCCAGCAGCCCAGGGACTAGCGGGAGCGAGCAGTACTTC,CASSPGTSGSEQYF
TRBJ2-7,TRBD2,TRBV7-6,-,TGTGCCAGCAGCAGGACTAGCGGCTCCTACGAGCAGTACTTC,CASSRTSGSYEQYF
TRBJ2-7,-,TRBV5-5,once,TGTGCCAGCAGCTACGATAGGGGAGGTTCCTACGAGCAGTACTTC,CASSYDRGGSYEQYF
TRBJ1-2,-,TRBV7-2,-,TGTGCCAGCAGCTCTACCAGATTGGGCTACACCTTC,CASSSTRLGYTF
TRBJ2-3,-,TRBV6-5,-,TGTGCCAGCAGCGGGCCGGGCAGGGGTGAAGATACGCAGTATTTT,CASSGPGRGEDTQYF
TRBJ1-6,-,TRBV12-3/TRBV12-4,-,TGTGCCAGCAGCACGGGAGAGGGTTCACCCCTCCACTTT,CASSTGEGSPLHF
TRBJ2-3,-,TRBV30,-,TGTGCCTGGAGTGTATCAGATACGCAGTATTTT,CAWSVSDTQYF
TRBJ2-7,-,TRBV9,-,TGTGCCAGCAGCGTAGATGGCACCCTTCACTACGAGCAGTACTTC,CASSVDGTLHYEQYF
TRBJ1-2,TRBD1,TRBV5-4,few,TGTGCCAGCAGCAGCACGACAGGGTGGGGTGGCTACACCTTC,CASSSTTGWGGYTF
TRBJ2-7,-,TRBV3-1/TRBV3-2,-,TGTGCCAGCAGCCAAGAAAAAGGAGGATACGAGCAGTACTTC,CASSQEKGGYEQYF
TRBJ2-7,TRBD2,TRBV7-2,once,TGTGCCAGCAGCTTAGGACTAGCGGGAGTAGGGGAGCAGTACTTC,CASSLGLAGVGEQYF
TRBJ2-3,-,TRBV28,-,TGTGCCAGCACCACTAAAGGGTCCTTGACAGATACGCAGTATTTT,CASTTKGSLTDTQYF
TRBJ2-3,TRBD2,TRBV6-6,-,TGTGCCAGCAGGCAGGGACTAGCGGGACCAGATACGCAGTATTTT,CASRQGLAGPDTQYF